The 30 T cell receptor beta chains below come from one sample, sequenced in a study of radiation and T cells in renal cell carcinoma. Libraries were prepared by immunoSEQ multiplex PCR; TCRdb keeps only in-frame clonotypes and omits some of them. This table has about 20,000 clones, nearly 80% appearing once. Documented time point: baseline pretreatment blood. The treatment was: 15 Gy SBRT to primary tumor, nephrectomy 4 weeks later. The source material was blood, sampled from a patient whose treatment included radiotherapy and nephrectomy. The receptor set was obtained from a man aged 55 to 70 with renal cell carcinoma.

The V gene is TRBV4-3, the J gene TRBJ1-2; D not resolved. Per germline, CDR1 LGHNA and CDR2 YSLEER. The CDR3 is 16 residues long. Deletions cut 0 bases from V and 2 bases from J, with 13 bases between. CDR3 sequence: CASSQDFRNNNYGYTF. The CDR3 region has the DNA TGCGCCAGCAGCCAAGATTTTAGGAATAACAACTATGGCTACACCTTC.

The rearrangement links TRBV5-1 to TRBJ2-3; 13 bases are a match to TRBD2. This CDR3 region has 17 residues. CDR1 and CDR2 from the germline V gene are SGHRS and YFSETQ. The trim removed 3 bases at V and 2 bases at J, leaving 6 bases unmatched. The DNA for the CDR3 is TGCGCCAGCAGCTCCCCGGGACTAGCGGGGATCACAGATACGCAGTATTTT. Translated: CASSSPGLAGITDTQYF.

The chain carries TRBV14 and TRBJ2-7; D is undetermined. V lost 3 bases and J 3 bases, leaving 6 bases between the germline ends. There are 12 residues in the CDR3. Germline CDR1 SGHDN, CDR2 FVKESK. The CDR3 here is CASSQTLYEQYF. The CDR3 DNA is TGTGCCAGCAGCCAGACTCTCTACGAGCAGTACTTC.

The count of this clone is one. This rearrangement joins TRBV19 to TRBJ1-1, with a weak D call TRBD1 (6 bases). From germline, CDR1 is LNHDA and CDR2 SQIVND (reference sequence). This CDR3 is 15 amino acids long. The V and J ends lost 7 bases and 4 bases respectively, with 19 bases between them. The CDR3 DNA reads as TGTGCCAGTAATCTTAGGACAGACCGGGGCACTGAAGCTTTCTTT. As protein: CASNLRTDRGTEAFF.

The rearrangement links TRBV7-2 to TRBJ2-3, with a possible D match to TRBD2 (5 bases). The CDR3 runs 14 residues. Germline V lookup: CDR1 SGHTA, CDR2 FQGNSA. V was shortened by 2 bases and J by 4 bases, with 10 bases between the two germline ends. CDR3 nucleotide sequence: TGTGCCAGCAGCTTAAGCCGGGGTCCAGATACGCAGTATTTT. Amino acid sequence: CASSLSRGPDTQYF.

This clone was counted only a few times. V is TRBV14 and J is TRBJ2-6; 12 bases agree with TRBD2. The CDR3 spans 18 residues. Germline V gene sequence: CDR1 SGHDN, CDR2 FVKESK. V dropped 3 bases and J dropped 3; count of bases not matched to a gene: 6. CDR3 in DNA: TGTGCCAGCAGCCAGCGACTAGCGGGAGAAGTTGGGGCCAACGTCCTGACTTTC. Its protein is CASSQRLAGEVGANVLTF.

The rearrangement links TRBV5-5 to TRBJ1-4; D perhaps matches TRBD1 (6 bases). Per germline, CDR1 SGHKS and CDR2 YYEKEE (reference sequence). This CDR3 has 18 residues. V dropped 3 bases and J dropped 3 bases, with 21 bases sitting between them. This chain's CDR3 is CASSSTRGAQRPNEKLFF. The DNA for the CDR3 is TGTGCCAGCAGCTCGACGCGGGGGGCCCAACGTCCTAATGAAAAACTGTTTTTT.

V gene TRBV5-4 combines with J gene TRBJ1-1, with a possible D match to TRBD1 (6 bases). The CDR3 has 15 amino acids. Trimming removed 2 bases at V and 3 bases at J, with 14 bases between. CDR1 SGHNT and CDR2 YYREEE come from the germline V gene (reference sequence). CDR3 DNA sequence: TGTGCCAGCAGCTTTTCCGGGGGGGCATACACTGAAGCTTTCTTT. Its translation is CASSFSGGAYTEAFF.

This clone occurred once. This likely comes from a read error, as the CDR3 has no conserved phenylalanine or tryptophan at its end. No DNA is shown, since the ends of the CDR3 on it are uncertain; the CDR3 is the one TCRdb lists. V and J are TRBV6-5 and TRBJ2-7. The CDR3 is 11 amino acids in total, end residues counted. Germline CDR1 and CDR2: MNHEY and SVGAGI. CDR3: CASSYLSCLSL.

The CDR3 DNA follows: TGTGCCAGCAGCCCCACCGGGACAACCTACAATGAGCAGTTCTTC. Protein product: CASSPTGTTYNEQFF. The chain recombines TRBV5-5 with TRBJ2-1, with D possibly matching TRBD1 (6 bases). V was shortened by 4 bases and J by 2 bases, with 13 bases between the two germline ends. CDR1 SGHKS and CDR2 YYEKEE come from the germline V gene (reference sequence). The CDR3 has 15 residues.

V and J are TRBV6-1 and TRBJ2-2; 8 bases are a match to TRBD1. Germline V CDR1 and CDR2: MNHNS, SASEGT. CDR3 size: 14 residues. Losses at the gene ends were 7 bases for V and 7 bases for J; bases not matched to a gene: 8. CDR3 nucleotide sequence: TGTGCCAGCATGACAGGGGTGGAAGGCGGGGAGCTGTTTTTT. As protein: CASMTGVEGGELFF.

V is TRBV18 and J is TRBJ2-7; no reliable D call. V lost 0 bases to trimming and J lost 6 bases, with 12 bases between them. Per germline, CDR1 KGHSH and CDR2 LQKENI. The CDR3 covers 14 residues. DNA of the CDR3: TGTGCCAGCTCACCACCGCGGAGCCCTCTCGAGCAGTACTTC. Translating gives CASSPPRSPLEQYF.

This rearrangement joins TRBV4-3 to TRBJ1-6; tentative D call: TRBD1 (6 bases). The CDR3 totals 15 residues. Trimming took 2 bases from V and 8 from J, leaving 13 bases between them. Germline assignment: CDR1 LGHNA and CDR2 YSLEER. The chain's CDR3 is CASSQIRGSDSPLHF. The CDR3 region has the DNA TGCGCCAGCAGCCAAATCAGGGGTTCGGATTCACCCCTCCACTTT.

The genes are TRBV7-2 and TRBJ2-5; D is unresolved. The J call may be mistaken, given a closer DNA end match to TRBJ2-7. The CDR3 runs to 11 residues. CDR1 and CDR2 from the germline V gene are SGHTA and FQGNSA. CDR3 amino acids: CASSLTNEQYF. CDR3 in DNA: TGTGCCAGCAGCTTAACTAACGAGCAGTACTTC.

This clone was seen a few times. V usage is TRBV6-5 and J usage is TRBJ2-7, with unresolved D. V was clipped by 6 bases and J by 6 bases, with 18 bases between them. CDR1 MNHEY and CDR2 SVGAGI come from the germline V gene. The CDR3 is 14 residues long. The CDR3 loop is CASSPVGIRSEQYF. DNA of the CDR3: TGTGCCAGCAGCCCCGTAGGGATCCGAAGCGAGCAGTACTTC.

The V call is TRBV20-1, the J call TRBJ2-7, with a tentative D call TRBD2 (6 bases). The CDR3 covers 11 residues. V was cut by 5 bases and J by 4 bases, with 9 bases left in between. Germline V lookup: CDR1 DFQATT, CDR2 SNEGSKA (reference sequence). CDR3 sequence (DNA): TGCAGTGCTGGGGCGGGGTACGAGCAGTACTTC. Translation: CSAGAGYEQYF.

In DNA form, the CDR3 reads TGTGCCAGCAGTGGTGGCAGGAACTATGGCTACACCTTC. Its translation: CASSGGRNYGYTF. The V and J genes are TRBV25-1 and TRBJ1-2; no clear D gene. Germline V CDR1 and CDR2: MGHDK, SYGVNS. Between the trimmed V and J ends, which lost 4 bases and 2 bases, there was a span of 8 bases. The CDR3 totals 13 residues.

The chain employs TRBV7-2 and TRBJ1-3; 8 bases fit TRBD1. J gave up 10 bases and V 4 bases, and 9 bases lay outside the gene matches. The germline CDR1 and CDR2 sequences are SGHTA and FQGNSA. The CDR3 length is 14 residues. CDR3 DNA: TGTGCCAGCAGCTCTCTCGGGACAGGCCCAACCATATATTTT. Residues: CASSSLGTGPTIYF. The complete variable domain, with remaining parts taken from reference TRBV7-2 and TRBJ1-3, reads GAGVSQSPSNKVTEKGKDVELRCDPISGHTALYWYRQSLGQGLEFLIYFQGNSAPDKSGLPSDRFSAERTGGSVSTLTIQRTQQEDSAVYLCASSSLGTGPTIYFGEGSWLTVV.

The V gene is TRBV7-3, the J gene TRBJ2-1; D ambiguous. Germline lookup yields CDR1 SGHTA and CDR2 FQGTGA. V lost 3 bases and J 8 bases, leaving 11 bases between the germline ends. The CDR3 has 13 amino acids. The CDR3 region is CASSFTPGDEQFF. The CDR3 bases are TGTGCCAGCAGCTTTACTCCCGGTGATGAGCAGTTCTTC.

The V call is TRBV10-3, the J call TRBJ2-7, with TRBD2 identical over 10 bases. The junction had 4 bases not matched to a gene; V was cut back by 5 bases and J by 6 bases. The CDR3 sequence is 13 residues long. CDR1 is ENHRY, CDR2 SYGVKD, per germline. The CDR3 coding sequence is TGTGCCATCAGTCAAGCGGGAGGGGCCGAGCAGTACTTC. The encoded protein is CAISQAGGAEQYF.

V usage is TRBV2 and J usage is TRBJ2-3, with 16 bases lining up with TRBD2. The V gene end was trimmed by 4 bases and the J gene end by 4 bases; junction bases not matched to a gene: 11. The CDR3 runs 19 residues. Germline CDR1 SNHLY, CDR2 FYNNEI. CDR3 residues: CASSASGTSGRAVADTQYF. The CDR3 DNA reads as TGTGCCAGCAGTGCCTCCGGGACTAGCGGGAGGGCCGTGGCAGATACGCAGTATTTT.

V gene TRBV18 combines with J gene TRBJ2-1; maybe TRBD2 (6 bases). V was cut by 4 bases and J by 5 bases, with 12 bases left in between. This CDR3 spans 14 amino acids. Looked up from germline, CDR1 is KGHSH and CDR2 is LQKENI. CDR3 bases: TGTGCCAGCTCACTGGGCACGGGAGACAATGAGCAGTTCTTC. Its protein is CASSLGTGDNEQFF.

V usage is TRBV30 and J usage is TRBJ2-3; 7 positions agree with TRBD1. The CDR3 sequence is 13 residues long. Germline trimming cut 5 bases from V and 4 bases from J; bases unmatched to any gene: 6. Germline V CDR1 and CDR2: GTSNPN, SVGIG (reference sequence). CDR3 sequence (DNA): TGTGCCTGGGCCGGGACAGCGGCAGATACGCAGTATTTT. Protein sequence: CAWAGTAADTQYF.

This sequence joins TRBV5-8 and TRBJ2-7; 7 bases align to TRBD2. V lost 5 bases, J lost 2 bases, and 13 bases stayed unmatched. Per the germline V gene, CDR1 is SGHTS and CDR2 is YDEGEE. The CDR3 consists of 16 residues. As DNA, the CDR3 is TGTGCCAGCAGTCCCGGTTGGGGGAGGGGAACCTACGAGCAGTACTTC. Protein sequence: CASSPGWGRGTYEQYF.

This chain joins TRBV5-1 and TRBJ2-7; tentatively, D is TRBD2 (6 bases). Germline CDR1 and CDR2: SGHRS and YFSETQ. The CDR3 runs to 16 residues. The V end was cut by 4 bases, the J end by 0 bases, with 17 bases between. The CDR3 is CASSNTASALSYEQYF. The CDR3 region has the DNA TGCGCCAGCAGCAACACGGCTAGCGCGCTCTCCTACGAGCAGTACTTC.

The rearrangement links TRBV18 to TRBJ1-4; D is uncertain. V was shortened by 2 bases and J by 6 bases, with 7 bases between the two germline ends. CDR1 and CDR2 (germline): KGHSH, LQKENI. The CDR3 loop spans 13 amino acids. CDR3 amino acids: CASSPGADEKLFF. The CDR3 coding sequence is TGTGCCAGCTCACCAGGCGCGGATGAAAAACTGTTTTTT.

This chain uses TRBV5-1 with TRBJ2-2; no definite D call. Germline V gene lookup returns CDR1 SGHRS and CDR2 YFSETQ. The V and J ends lost 0 bases and 1 base respectively, with 4 bases between them. The CDR3 covers 14 residues. The CDR3 nucleotides are TGCGCCAGCAGCTTGGCCGGGAACACCGGGGAGCTGTTTTTT. This codes for CASSLAGNTGELFF.

The gene calls are TRBV4-2 and TRBJ2-2; TRBD2 matches at 12 bases. This CDR3 spans 17 amino acids. With V trimmed by 2 bases and J by 3 bases, 4 bases remained unmatched. The germline CDR1 and CDR2 sequences are LGHNA and YNFKEQ. CDR3 protein: CASSQLPSGRDTGELFF. Here the CDR3 DNA reads TGTGCCAGCAGCCAACTCCCTAGCGGGAGGGACACCGGGGAGCTGTTTTTT.

V usage is TRBV27 and J usage is TRBJ1-5, with D maybe TRBD1 (6 bases). Germline CDR1 MNHEY, CDR2 SMNVEV (reference sequence). There are 16 residues in the CDR3. The germline V and J ends were trimmed by 8 bases and 3 bases, with 20 bases remaining between them. The DNA of the CDR3 is TGTGCCAGCTCTACAGGGAGGGTGGATCCCAATCAGCCCCAGCATTTT. Its protein product is CASSTGRVDPNQPQHF.

This chain joins TRBV6-5 and TRBJ2-4, with 12 bases that match TRBD2. Germline CDR1 and CDR2: MNHEY and SVGAGI. Trimming took 5 bases from V and 6 from J; bases not matched to a gene: 5. This CDR3 contains 15 residues. The DNA of the CDR3 is TGTGCCAGCAGTGGAGAGACTAGCGGGGGAAACATTCAGTACTTC. Amino acid sequence: CASSGETSGGNIQYF.